One and the same sample provided the 5 T cell receptor beta chains below, sequenced in a study of CD4 and CD8 cells across lung adenocarcinoma regions. One entry per CDR3 protein results from TCRdb running MiXCR on the PCR reads. Of about 25,000 distinct CDR3 sequences in the sample, 50% to 55% were seen once. The material sequenced was CD8+ T cells from the center of a lung tumor. These receptors all stem from a male donor with lung adenocarcinoma. The CD4 and CD8 labels of this study may be unreliable.

The sample holds many counts of this clonotype. The gene calls are TRBV18 and TRBJ2-5; D remains unclear. Germline V gene sequence: CDR1 KGHSH, CDR2 LQKENI. The CDR3 has 14 amino acids. V was shortened by 2 bases and J by 4 bases, with 11 bases between the two germline ends. CDR3 nucleotides: TGTGCCAGCTCACCAAGGAAGGGATTAGAGACCCAGTACTTC. Amino acids: CASSPRKGLETQYF.

This clonotype was counted at least ten times. The chain recombines TRBV4-1 with TRBJ2-2; D remains unclear. The CDR3 sequence is 15 residues long. Germline V gives CDR1 MGHRA, CDR2 YSYEKL. Between the trimmed V and J ends, which lost 0 bases and 3 bases, there was a span of 8 bases. The CDR3 is CASSQDSKYTGELFF. The DNA for the CDR3 is TGCGCCAGCAGCCAAGATTCCAAATACACCGGGGAGCTGTTTTTT.

Only one count was recorded for this clonotype. A read error may account for a junction end that differs from germline. V usage is TRBV6-8 and J usage is TRBJ2-3; 7 bases match TRBD1. CDR1 is MNHGY and CDR2 is SAAAGT in the germline V gene. The CDR3 loop spans 14 amino acids. In DNA, the CDR3 is TGTGGCAGCAGGGGGATGTTAGCCACAGATATGCAGTATTTT. Protein product: CGSRGMLATDMQYF.

CDR3 loop: CASRGGAGANSYNEQFF. In DNA, the CDR3 is TGTGCCAGCAGGGGTGGAGCGGGGGCCAACTCCTACAATGAGCAGTTCTTC. The rearrangement uses TRBV6-1 and TRBJ2-1, with 8 bases lining up with TRBD2. V trimming: 6 bases; J trimming: 0 bases; junction bases outside the gene matches: 10. CDR3 length equals 17 residues. The germline CDR1 and CDR2 sequences are MNHNS and SASEGT.

A single count supports this clonotype. One junction end does not reproduce the germline sequence, and a read error may be involved. The chain combines TRBV6-1 with TRBJ2-4; the match to TRBD2 covers 7 bases. Germline V CDR1 and CDR2: MNHNS, SASEGT. The CDR3 contains 16 residues. The CDR3: CASREAGLWVKNMQYF. The CDR3 DNA reads TGTGCCAGCCGTGAAGCGGGGCTGTGGGTTAAAAACATGCAGTACTTT.